These 5 T cell receptor beta chains originate from one sample sequenced in a study of identical twins. TCRdb used MiXCR to reprocess the 5' RACE reads, holding one entry per CDR3 protein. The profile shows under 300,000 distinct CDR3 sequences, roughly 8% of them singletons. These same records also appear under a second study, on yellow fever vaccine responses in identical twins.

The source material was CD8+ T cells sorted from blood. The receptors originated from a young woman in good health.

This chain uses TRBV7-9 with TRBJ2-7; TRBD2 might be the D (8 bases). The CDR3 sequence is 15 residues long. Germline V gene data show CDR1 as SEHNR and CDR2 as FQNEAQ (reference sequence). V shed 5 bases and J shed 7 bases, with 21 bases lying between them. In DNA form, the CDR3 reads TGTGCCAGCAGCCCCAGGGGGGCGGGAGGCAAGGAGCAGTACTTC. Amino acid sequence: CASSPRGAGGKEQYF.

This clonotype was detected only a few times. V gene TRBV4-2 combines with J gene TRBJ2-1; 8 nucleotides agree with TRBD2. Trimming at V came to 4 bases and at J to 8 bases, leaving 4 bases not matched to a gene. Germline-derived CDR1 and CDR2 are LGHNA and YNFKEQ. CDR3 length: 13 amino acids. The CDR3 region has the DNA TGTGCCAGCAGCCGGAGCGGGAGCGATGAGCAGTTCTTC. It is translated as CASSRSGSDEQFF.

This clonotype appeared many times. The gene calls are TRBV29-1 and TRBJ2-7; possible D gene TRBD1, 6 bases. CDR3 length: 12 amino acids. V was trimmed by 5 bases and J by 1 base, leaving 9 bases between them. Germline V gives CDR1 SQVTM, CDR2 ANQGSEA. CDR3 DNA sequence: TGCAGCGTTACAGGGTTATCCTACGAGCAGTACTTC. As protein: CSVTGLSYEQYF.

The rearrangement links TRBV27 to TRBJ2-7; tentatively, D is TRBD2 (6 bases). V was pared by 8 bases and J by 6 bases, with 20 bases between. Germline lookup yields CDR1 MNHEY and CDR2 SMNVEV (reference sequence). The CDR3 extends over 14 amino acids. CDR3 sequence reads: CASAGTASPLEQYF. The CDR3 DNA reads as TGTGCCAGCGCCGGGACTGCAAGCCCACTCGAGCAGTACTTC.

This clonotype was counted many times. In nucleotides, the CDR3 is TGCGCCAGCAGCCAAGGACAGGGACCTTCCTACGAGCAGTACTTC. Protein: CASSQGQGPSYEQYF. The chain employs TRBV4-1 and TRBJ2-7, with 7 bases aligning to TRBD1. This CDR3 comprises 15 residues. In germline, CDR1 is MGHRA, CDR2 YSYEKL. V was pared by 1 base and J by 1 base, with 4 bases of the junction left unmatched.